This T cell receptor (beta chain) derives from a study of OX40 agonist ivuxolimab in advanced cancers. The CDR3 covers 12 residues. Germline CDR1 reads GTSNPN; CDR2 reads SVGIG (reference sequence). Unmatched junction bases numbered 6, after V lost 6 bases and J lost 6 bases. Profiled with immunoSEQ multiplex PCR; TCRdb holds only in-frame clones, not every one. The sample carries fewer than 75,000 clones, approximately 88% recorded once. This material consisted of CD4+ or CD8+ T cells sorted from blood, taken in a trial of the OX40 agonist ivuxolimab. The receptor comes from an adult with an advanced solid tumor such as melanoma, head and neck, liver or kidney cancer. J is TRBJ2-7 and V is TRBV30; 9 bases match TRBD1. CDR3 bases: TGTGCCTGCCCGGGGACAGGGTTCGAGCAGTACTTC. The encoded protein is CACPGTGFEQYF.